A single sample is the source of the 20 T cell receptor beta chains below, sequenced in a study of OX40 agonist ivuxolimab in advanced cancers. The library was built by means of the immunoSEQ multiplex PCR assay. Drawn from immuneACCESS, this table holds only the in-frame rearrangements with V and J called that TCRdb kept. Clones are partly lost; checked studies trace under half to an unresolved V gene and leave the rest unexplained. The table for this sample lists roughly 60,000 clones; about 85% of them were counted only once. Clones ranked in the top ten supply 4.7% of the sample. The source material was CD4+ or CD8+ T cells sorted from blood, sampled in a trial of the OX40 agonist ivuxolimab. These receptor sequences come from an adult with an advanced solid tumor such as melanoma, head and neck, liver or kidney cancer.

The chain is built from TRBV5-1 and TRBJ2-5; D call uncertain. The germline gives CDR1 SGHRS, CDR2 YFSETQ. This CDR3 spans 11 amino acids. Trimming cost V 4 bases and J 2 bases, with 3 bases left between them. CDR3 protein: CASSGQETQYF. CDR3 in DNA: TGCGCCAGCAGCGGACAAGAGACCCAGTACTTC.

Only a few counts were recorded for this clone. DNA for the CDR3: TGTGCCAGCAGTCCACCGGGACTAGCGGGGGATGAGCAGTACTTC. Residues: CASSPPGLAGDEQYF. V usage is TRBV28 and J usage is TRBJ2-7, with TRBD2 identical over 14 bases. CDR3 length: 15 amino acids. Losses at the gene ends were 5 bases for V and 7 bases for J; bases not matched to a gene: 7. CDR1 and CDR2 from the germline V gene are MDHEN and SYDVKM. Looking up the rest from reference TRBV28 and TRBJ2-7 gives the full variable domain: DVKVTQSSRYLVKRTGEKVFLECVQDMDHENMFWYRQDPGLGLRLIYFSYDVKMKEKGDIPEGYSVSREKKERFSLILESASTNQTSMYLCASSPPGLAGDEQYFGPGTRLTVT.

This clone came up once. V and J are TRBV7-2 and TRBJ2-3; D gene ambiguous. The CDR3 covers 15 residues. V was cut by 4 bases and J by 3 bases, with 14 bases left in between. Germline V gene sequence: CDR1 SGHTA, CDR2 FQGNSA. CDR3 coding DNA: TGTGCCAGCAGCTCCGGACCTTTTCGGACAGATACGCAGTATTTT. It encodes CASSSGPFRTDTQYF.

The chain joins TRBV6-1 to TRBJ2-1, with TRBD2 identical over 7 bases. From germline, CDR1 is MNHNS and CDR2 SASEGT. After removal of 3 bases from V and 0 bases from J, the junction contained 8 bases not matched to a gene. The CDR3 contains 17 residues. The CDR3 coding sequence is TGTGCCAGCAGTGATTTTAGCGGGTATAGCTCCTACAATGAGCAGTTCTTC. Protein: CASSDFSGYSSYNEQFF.

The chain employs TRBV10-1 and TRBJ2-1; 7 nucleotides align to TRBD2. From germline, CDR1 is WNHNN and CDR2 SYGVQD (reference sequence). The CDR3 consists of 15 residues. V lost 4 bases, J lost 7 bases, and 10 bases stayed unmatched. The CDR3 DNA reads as TGCGCCAGCAGTGCGCGAGGGAGGGCCGGTAATGAGCAGTTCTTC. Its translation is CASSARGRAGNEQFF.

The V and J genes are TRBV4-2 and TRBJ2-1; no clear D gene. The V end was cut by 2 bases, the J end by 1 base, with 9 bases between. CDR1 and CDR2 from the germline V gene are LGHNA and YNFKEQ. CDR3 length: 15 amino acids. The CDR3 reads CASSQLTRSYNEQFF. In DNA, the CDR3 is TGTGCCAGCAGCCAACTCACGCGATCCTACAATGAGCAGTTCTTC.

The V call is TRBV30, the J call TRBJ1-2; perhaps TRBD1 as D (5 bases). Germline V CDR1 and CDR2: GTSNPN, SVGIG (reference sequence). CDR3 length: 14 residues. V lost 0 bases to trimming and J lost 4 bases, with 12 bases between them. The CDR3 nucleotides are TGTGCCTGGAGTGTATCTGGGGGGTCCTATGGCTACACCTTC. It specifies CAWSVSGGSYGYTF. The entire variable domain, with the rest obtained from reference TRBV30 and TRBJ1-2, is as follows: SQTIHQWPATLVQPVGSPLSLECTVEGTSNPNLYWYRQAAGRGLQLLFYSVGIGQISSEVPQNLSASRPQDRQFILSSKKLLLSDSGFYLCAWSVSGGSYGYTFGSGTRLTVV.

The CDR3 coding sequence is TGTGCCAGTAGTATACAGGGGGCAGCCAAAAACATTCAGTACTTC. Translated, it gives CASSIQGAAKNIQYF. This chain uses TRBV19 with TRBJ2-4; 8 bases line up with TRBD1. The V segment lost 2 bases and the J segment 0 bases; nucleotides outside the gene matches: 0. The CDR3 covers 15 residues. In germline, CDR1 is LNHDA, CDR2 SQIVND (reference sequence).

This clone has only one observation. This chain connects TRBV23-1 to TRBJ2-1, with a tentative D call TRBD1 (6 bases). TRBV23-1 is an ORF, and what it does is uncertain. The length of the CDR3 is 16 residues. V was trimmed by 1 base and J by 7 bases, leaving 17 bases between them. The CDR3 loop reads CASSQWYRALGNEQFF. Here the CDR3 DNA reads TGCGCCAGCAGTCAATGGTACAGGGCACTGGGGAATGAGCAGTTCTTC.

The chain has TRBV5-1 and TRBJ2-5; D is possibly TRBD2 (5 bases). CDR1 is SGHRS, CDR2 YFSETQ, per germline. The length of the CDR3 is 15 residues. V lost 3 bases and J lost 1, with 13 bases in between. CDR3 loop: CASSWAGLIQETQYF. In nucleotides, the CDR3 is TGCGCCAGCAGCTGGGCCGGACTGATCCAAGAGACCCAGTACTTC. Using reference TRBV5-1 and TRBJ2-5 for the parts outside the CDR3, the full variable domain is KAGVTQTPRYLIKTRGQQVTLSCSPISGHRSVSWYQQTPGQGLQFLFEYFSETQRNKGNFPGRFSGRQFSNSRSEMNVSTLELGDSALYLCASSWAGLIQETQYFGPGTRLLVL.

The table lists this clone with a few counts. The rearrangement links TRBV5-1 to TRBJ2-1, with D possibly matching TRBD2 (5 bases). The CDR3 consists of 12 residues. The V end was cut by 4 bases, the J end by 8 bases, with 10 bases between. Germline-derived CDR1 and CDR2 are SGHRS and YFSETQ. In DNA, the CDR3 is TGCGCCAGCAGCCTGAGGGTTGATGAGCAGTTCTTC. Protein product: CASSLRVDEQFF.

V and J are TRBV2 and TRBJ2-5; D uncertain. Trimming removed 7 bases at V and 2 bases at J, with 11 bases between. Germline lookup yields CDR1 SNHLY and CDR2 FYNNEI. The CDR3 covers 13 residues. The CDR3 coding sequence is TGTGCCAGCAAAAAGGCTTGGCAAGAGACCCAGTACTTC. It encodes CASKKAWQETQYF.

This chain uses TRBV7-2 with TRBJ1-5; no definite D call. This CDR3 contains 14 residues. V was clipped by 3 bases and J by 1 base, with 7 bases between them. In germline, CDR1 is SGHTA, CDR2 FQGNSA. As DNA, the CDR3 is TGTGCCAGCAGCTTTAGTCCGAGCAATCAGCCCCAGCATTTT. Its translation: CASSFSPSNQPQHF.

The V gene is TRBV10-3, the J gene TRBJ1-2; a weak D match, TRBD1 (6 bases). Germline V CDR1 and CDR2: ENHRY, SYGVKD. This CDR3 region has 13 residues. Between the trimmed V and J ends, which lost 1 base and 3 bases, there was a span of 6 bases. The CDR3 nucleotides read TGTGCCATCAGTGAGTACAGGGACTATGGCTACACCTTC. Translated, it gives CAISEYRDYGYTF.

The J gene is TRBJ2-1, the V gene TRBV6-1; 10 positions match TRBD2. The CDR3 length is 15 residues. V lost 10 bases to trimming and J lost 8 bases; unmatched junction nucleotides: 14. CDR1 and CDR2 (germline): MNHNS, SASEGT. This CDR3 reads CATQFDLAGADEQFF. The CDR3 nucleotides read TGTGCCACCCAATTCGACCTAGCGGGAGCAGATGAGCAGTTCTTC.

DNA for the CDR3: TGTGCCAGCAGCGAAATCACAAGGACAGGGGAAAAAGCCTACGAGCAGTACTTC. Its translation is CASSEITRTGEKAYEQYF. V gene TRBV25-1 combines with J gene TRBJ2-7; 9 positions agree with TRBD1. Germline-derived CDR1 and CDR2 are MGHDK and SYGVNS. This CDR3 has 18 residues. V was clipped by 6 bases and J by 2 bases; unmatched bases: 17.

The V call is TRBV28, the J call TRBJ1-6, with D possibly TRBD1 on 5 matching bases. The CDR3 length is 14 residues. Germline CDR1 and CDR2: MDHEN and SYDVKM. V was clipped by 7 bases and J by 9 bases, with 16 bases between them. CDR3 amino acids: CASTQPGGISPLHF. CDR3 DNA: TGTGCCAGCACCCAACCCGGGGGGATTTCACCCCTCCACTTT.

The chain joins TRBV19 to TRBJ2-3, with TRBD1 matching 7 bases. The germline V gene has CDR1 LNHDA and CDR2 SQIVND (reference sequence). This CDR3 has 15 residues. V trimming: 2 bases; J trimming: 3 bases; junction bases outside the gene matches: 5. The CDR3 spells CASSIRRGPTDTQYF. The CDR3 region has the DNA TGTGCCAGTAGTATACGAAGGGGGCCTACAGATACGCAGTATTTT.

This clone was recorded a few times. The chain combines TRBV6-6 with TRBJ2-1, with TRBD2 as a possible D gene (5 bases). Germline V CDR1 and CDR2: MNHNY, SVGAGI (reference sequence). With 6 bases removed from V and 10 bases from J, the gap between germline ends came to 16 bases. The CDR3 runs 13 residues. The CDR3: CASSEAEGNEQFF. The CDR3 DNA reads TGTGCCAGCAGCGAGGCCGAGGGTAACGAGCAGTTCTTC.

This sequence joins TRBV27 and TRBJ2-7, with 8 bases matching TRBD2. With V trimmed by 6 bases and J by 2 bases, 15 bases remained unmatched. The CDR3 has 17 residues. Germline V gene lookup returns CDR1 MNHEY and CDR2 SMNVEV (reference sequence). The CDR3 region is CASRRVGGEKSPYEQYF. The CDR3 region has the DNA TGTGCCAGCAGGAGAGTCGGGGGGGAAAAAAGCCCCTACGAGCAGTACTTC.